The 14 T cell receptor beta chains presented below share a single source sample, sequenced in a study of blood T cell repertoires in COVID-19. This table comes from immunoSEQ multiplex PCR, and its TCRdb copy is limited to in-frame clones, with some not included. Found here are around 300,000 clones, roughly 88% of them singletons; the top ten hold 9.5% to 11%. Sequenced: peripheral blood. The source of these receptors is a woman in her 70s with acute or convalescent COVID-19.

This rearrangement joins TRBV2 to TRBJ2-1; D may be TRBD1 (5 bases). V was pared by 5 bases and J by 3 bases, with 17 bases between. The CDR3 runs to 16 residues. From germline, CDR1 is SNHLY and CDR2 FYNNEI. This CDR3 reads CASSWARDRGYNEQFF. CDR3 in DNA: TGTGCCAGCAGTTGGGCCAGGGATAGAGGCTACAATGAGCAGTTCTTC.

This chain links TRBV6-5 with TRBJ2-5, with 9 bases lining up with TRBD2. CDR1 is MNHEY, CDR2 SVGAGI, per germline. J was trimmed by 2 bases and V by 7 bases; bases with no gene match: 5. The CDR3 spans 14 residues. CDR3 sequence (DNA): TGTGCCAGCACCGCGAGCGGGGGGCAAGAGACCCAGTACTTC. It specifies CASTASGGQETQYF.

The CDR3 sequence: CASSLAGSGNSPLHF. CDR3 DNA sequence: TGTGCCAGCAGCTTAGCGGGCAGTGGTAATTCACCCCTCCACTTT. V is TRBV7-6 and J is TRBJ1-6; D remains unclear. CDR1 is SGHVS and CDR2 is FNYEAQ in the germline V gene. CDR3 size: 15 residues. The V gene lost 0 bases and the J gene lost 6 bases, with 9 bases spanning the gap.

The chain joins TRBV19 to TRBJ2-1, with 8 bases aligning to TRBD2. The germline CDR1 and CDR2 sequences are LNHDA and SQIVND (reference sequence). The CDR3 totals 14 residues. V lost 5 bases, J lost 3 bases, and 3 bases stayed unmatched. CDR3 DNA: TGTGCCAGTAGTGCGGGGGGAGACTACAATGAGCAGTTCTTC. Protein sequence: CASSAGGDYNEQFF.

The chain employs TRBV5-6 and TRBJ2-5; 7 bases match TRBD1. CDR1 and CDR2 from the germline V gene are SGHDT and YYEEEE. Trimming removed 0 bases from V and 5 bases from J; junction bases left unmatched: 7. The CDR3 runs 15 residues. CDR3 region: CASSLEGARWETQYF. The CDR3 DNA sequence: TGTGCCAGCAGCTTGGAGGGGGCTAGGTGGGAGACCCAGTACTTC. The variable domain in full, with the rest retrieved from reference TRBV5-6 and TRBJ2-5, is DAGVTQSPTHLIKTRGQQVTLRCSPKSGHDTVSWYQQALGQGPQFIFQYYEEEERQRGNFPDRFSGHQFPNYSSELNVNALLLGDSALYLCASSLEGARWETQYFGPGTRLLVL.

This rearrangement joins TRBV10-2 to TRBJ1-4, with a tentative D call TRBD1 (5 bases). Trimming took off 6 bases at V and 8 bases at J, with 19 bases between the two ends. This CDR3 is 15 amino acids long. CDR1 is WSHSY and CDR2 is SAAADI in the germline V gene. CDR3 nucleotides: TGCGCCAGCAGCCTGTCGGGGGTCCGGGCAGAAAAACTGTTTTTT. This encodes CASSLSGVRAEKLFF.

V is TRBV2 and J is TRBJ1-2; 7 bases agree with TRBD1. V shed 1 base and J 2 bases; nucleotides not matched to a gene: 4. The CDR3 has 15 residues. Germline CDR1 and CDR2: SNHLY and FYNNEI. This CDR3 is CASSEVVGGNYGYTF. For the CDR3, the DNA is TGTGCCAGCAGTGAAGTAGTAGGGGGCAACTATGGCTACACCTTC.

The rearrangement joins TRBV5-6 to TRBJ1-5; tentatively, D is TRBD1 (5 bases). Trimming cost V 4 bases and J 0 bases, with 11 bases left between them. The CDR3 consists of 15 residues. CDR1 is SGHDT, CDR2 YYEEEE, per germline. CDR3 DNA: TGTGCCAGCAGCAGGACAAGAAATAGCAATCAGCCCCAGCATTTT. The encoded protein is CASSRTRNSNQPQHF.

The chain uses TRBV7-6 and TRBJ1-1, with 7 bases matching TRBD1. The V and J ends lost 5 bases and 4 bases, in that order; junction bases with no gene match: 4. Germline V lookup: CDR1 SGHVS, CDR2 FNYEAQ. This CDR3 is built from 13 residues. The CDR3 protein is CASSGQEGTEAFF. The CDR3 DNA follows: TGTGCCAGCAGCGGACAGGAGGGCACTGAAGCTTTCTTT.

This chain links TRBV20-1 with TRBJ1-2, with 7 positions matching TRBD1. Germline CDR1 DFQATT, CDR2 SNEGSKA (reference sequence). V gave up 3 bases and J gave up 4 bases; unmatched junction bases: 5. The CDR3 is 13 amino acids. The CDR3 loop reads CSASIGTAYGYTF. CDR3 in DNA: TGCAGTGCTAGTATCGGGACAGCCTATGGCTACACCTTC.

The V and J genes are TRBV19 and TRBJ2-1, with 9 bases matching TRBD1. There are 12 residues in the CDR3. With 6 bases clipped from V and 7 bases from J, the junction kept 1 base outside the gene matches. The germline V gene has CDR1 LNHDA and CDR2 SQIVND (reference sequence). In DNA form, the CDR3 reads TGTGCCAGTAGGGGGACAGGGAATGAGCAGTTCTTC. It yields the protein CASRGTGNEQFF.

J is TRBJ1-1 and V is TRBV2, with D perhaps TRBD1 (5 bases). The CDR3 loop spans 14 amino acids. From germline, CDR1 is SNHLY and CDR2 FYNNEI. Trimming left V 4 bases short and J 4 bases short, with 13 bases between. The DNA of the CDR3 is TGTGCCAGCAGTGGCTACCAGGGCCTCACTGAAGCTTTCTTT. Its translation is CASSGYQGLTEAFF.

CDR3 nucleotides: TGTGCCAGCAGCCGGAGGAGGGGCCGAGAGACCCAGTACTTC. It encodes CASSRRRGRETQYF. The chain is built from TRBV7-8 and TRBJ2-5, with D possibly being TRBD2 (6 bases). Per the germline V gene, CDR1 is SGHVS and CDR2 is FQNEAQ. The CDR3 has 14 amino acids. The V end was cut by 5 bases, the J end by 4 bases, with 14 bases between.

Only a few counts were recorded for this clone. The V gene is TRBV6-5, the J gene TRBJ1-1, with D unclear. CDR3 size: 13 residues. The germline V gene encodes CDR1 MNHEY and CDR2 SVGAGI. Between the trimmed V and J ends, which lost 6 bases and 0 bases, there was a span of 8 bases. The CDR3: CASRASMNTEAFF. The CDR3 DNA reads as TGTGCCAGCAGGGCATCAATGAACACTGAAGCTTTCTTT.